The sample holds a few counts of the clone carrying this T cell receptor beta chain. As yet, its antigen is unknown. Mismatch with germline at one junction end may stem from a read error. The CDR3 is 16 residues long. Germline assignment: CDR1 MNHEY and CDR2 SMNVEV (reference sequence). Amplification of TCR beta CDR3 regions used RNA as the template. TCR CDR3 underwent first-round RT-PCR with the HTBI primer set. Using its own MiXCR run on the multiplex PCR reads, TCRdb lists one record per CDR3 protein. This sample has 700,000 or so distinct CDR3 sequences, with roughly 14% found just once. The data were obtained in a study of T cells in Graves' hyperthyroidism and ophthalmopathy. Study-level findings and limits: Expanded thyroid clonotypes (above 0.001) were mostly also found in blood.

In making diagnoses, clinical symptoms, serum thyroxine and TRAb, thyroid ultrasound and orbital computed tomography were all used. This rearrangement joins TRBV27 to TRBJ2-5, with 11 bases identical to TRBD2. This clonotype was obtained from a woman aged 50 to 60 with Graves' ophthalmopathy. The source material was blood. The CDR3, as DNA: TGTGCCAGCTCTGCTGCCGGGACTAGCGGAAAAGAGACCCAGTGCTTC. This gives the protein CASSAAGTSGKETQCF.